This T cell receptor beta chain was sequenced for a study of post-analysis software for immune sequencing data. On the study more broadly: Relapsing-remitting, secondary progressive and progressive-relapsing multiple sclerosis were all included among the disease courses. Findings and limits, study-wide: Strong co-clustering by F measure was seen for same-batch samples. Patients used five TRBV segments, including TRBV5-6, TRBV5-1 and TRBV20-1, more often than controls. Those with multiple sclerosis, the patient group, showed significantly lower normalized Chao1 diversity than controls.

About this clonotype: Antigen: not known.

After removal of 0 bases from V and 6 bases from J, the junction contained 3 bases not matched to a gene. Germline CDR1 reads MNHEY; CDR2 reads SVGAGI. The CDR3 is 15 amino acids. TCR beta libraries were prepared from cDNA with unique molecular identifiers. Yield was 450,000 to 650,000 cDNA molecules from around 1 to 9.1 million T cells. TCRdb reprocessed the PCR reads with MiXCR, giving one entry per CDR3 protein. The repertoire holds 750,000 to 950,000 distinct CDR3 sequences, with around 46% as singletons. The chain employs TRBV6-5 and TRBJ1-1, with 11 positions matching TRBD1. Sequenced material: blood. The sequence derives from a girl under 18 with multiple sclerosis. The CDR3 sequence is CASSYSGQGAAEAFF. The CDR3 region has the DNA TGTGCCAGCAGTTACTCCGGACAGGGGGCCGCTGAAGCTTTCTTT.